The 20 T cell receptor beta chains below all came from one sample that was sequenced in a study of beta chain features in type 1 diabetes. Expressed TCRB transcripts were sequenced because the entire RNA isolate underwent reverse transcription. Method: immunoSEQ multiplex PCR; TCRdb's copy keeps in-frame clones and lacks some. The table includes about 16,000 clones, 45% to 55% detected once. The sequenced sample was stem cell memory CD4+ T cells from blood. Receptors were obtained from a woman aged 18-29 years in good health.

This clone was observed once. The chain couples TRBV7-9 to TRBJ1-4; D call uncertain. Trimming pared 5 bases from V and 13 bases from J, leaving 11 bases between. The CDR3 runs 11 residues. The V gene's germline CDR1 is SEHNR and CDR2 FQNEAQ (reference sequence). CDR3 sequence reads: CASSPGELLFF. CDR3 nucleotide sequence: TGTGCCAGCAGCCCCGGGGAGTTACTGTTTTTT.

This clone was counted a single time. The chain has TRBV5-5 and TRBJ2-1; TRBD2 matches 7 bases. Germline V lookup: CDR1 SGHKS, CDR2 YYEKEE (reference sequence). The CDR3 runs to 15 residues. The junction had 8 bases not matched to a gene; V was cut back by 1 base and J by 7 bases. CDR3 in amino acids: CASSLFAGARNEQFF. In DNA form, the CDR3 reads TGTGCCAGCAGCTTGTTTGCGGGAGCTAGGAATGAGCAGTTCTTC.

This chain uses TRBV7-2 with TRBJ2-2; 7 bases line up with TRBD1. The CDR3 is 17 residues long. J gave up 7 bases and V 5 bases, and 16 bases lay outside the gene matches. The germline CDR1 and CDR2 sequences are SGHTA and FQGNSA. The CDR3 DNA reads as TGTGCCAGCAGCCCGCAAAGGATAGTGACAGGGCTCGGGGAGCTGTTTTTT. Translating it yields CASSPQRIVTGLGELFF.

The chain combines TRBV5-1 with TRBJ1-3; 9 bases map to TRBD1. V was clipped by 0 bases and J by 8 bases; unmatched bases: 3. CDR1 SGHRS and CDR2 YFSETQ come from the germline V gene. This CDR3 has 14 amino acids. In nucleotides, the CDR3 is TGCGCCAGCAGCTTGGAGGGACAGGGCCACACCATATATTTT. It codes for CASSLEGQGHTIYF.

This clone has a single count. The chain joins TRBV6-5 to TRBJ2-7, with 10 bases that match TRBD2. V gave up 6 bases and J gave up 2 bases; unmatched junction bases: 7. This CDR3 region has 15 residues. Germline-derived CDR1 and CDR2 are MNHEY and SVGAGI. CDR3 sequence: CASRPLAGAAYEQYF. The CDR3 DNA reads TGTGCCAGCAGACCTCTAGCGGGAGCGGCCTACGAGCAGTACTTC.

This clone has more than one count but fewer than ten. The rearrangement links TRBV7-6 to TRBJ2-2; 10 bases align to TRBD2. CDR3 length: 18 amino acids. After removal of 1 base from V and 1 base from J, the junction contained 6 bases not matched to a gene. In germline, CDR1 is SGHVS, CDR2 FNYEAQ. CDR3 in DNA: TGTGCCAGCAGCTTAGTGTTACTAGCGGGGAGGAACACCGGGGAGCTGTTTTTT. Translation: CASSLVLLAGRNTGELFF.

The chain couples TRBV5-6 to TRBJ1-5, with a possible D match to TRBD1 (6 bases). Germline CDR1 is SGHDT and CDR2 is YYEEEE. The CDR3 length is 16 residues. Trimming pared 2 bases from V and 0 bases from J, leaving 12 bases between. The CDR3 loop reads CASSFSMGASNQPQHF. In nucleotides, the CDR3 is TGTGCCAGCAGCTTCTCAATGGGGGCTAGCAATCAGCCCCAGCATTTT.

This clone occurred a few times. CDR3 coding DNA: TGTGCCAGCAGCTTACGGCAGGCAACAAACTCTGGAAACACCATATATTTT. Protein product: CASSLRQATNSGNTIYF. This chain joins TRBV7-9 and TRBJ1-3; unclear D gene. The CDR3 loop spans 17 amino acids. Germline V gives CDR1 SEHNR, CDR2 FQNEAQ (reference sequence). Between the trimmed V and J ends, which lost 2 bases and 0 bases, there was a span of 14 bases.

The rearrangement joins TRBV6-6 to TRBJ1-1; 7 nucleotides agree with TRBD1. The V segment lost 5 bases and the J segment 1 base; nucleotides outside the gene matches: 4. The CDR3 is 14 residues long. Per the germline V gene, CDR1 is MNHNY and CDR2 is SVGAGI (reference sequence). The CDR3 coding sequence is TGTGCCAGCAGTCGCCAGGGGGGGAACACTGAAGCTTTCTTT. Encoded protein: CASSRQGGNTEAFF.

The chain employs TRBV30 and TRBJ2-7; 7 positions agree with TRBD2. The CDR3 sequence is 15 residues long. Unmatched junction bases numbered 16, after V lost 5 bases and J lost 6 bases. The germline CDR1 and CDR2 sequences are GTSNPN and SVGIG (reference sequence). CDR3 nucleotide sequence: TGTGCCTGGTCGGGTGGGGGGGGGTATGGGGGCGAGCAGTACTTC. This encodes CAWSGGGGYGGEQYF. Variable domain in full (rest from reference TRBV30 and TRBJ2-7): SQTIHQWPATLVQPVGSPLSLECTVEGTSNPNLYWYRQAAGRGLQLLFYSVGIGQISSEVPQNLSASRPQDRQFILSSKKLLLSDSGFYLCAWSGGGGYGGEQYFGPGTRLTVT.

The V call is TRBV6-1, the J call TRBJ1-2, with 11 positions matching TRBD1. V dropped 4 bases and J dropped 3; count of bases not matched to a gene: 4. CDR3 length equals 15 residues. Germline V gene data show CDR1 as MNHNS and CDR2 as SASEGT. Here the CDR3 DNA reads TGTGCCAGCAGTGGAAGGGGACAGGGGGACTATGGCTACACCTTC. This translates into CASSGRGQGDYGYTF.

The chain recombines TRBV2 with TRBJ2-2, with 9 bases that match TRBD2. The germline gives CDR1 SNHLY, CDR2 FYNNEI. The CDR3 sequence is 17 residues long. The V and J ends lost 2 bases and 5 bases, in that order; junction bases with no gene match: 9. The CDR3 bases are TGTGCCAGCAGTGAAACGCTAGCGGGATTAAGGACCGGGGAGCTGTTTTTT. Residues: CASSETLAGLRTGELFF. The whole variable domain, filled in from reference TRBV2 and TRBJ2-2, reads EPEVTQTPSHQVTQMGQEVILRCVPISNHLYFYWYRQILGQKVEFLVSFYNNEISEKSEIFDDQFSVERPDGSNFTLKIRSTKLEDSAMYFCASSETLAGLRTGELFFGEGSRLTVL.

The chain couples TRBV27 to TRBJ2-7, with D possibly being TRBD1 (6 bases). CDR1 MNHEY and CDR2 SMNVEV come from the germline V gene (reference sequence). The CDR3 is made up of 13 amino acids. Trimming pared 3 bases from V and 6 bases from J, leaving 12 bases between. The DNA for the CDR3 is TGTGCCAGCAGTTTCCGACAGGCCAGCGAGCAGTACTTC. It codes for CASSFRQASEQYF.

CDR3 sequence (DNA): TGTGCCAGCAGCCCTCTGACAGGGGGCGGCGAGACCCAGTACTTC. This encodes CASSPLTGGGETQYF. The chain couples TRBV11-2 to TRBJ2-5; 10 bases fit TRBD1. This CDR3 spans 15 amino acids. Germline loops: CDR1 SGHAT, CDR2 FQNNGV. Losses at the gene ends were 5 bases for V and 5 bases for J; bases not matched to a gene: 8.

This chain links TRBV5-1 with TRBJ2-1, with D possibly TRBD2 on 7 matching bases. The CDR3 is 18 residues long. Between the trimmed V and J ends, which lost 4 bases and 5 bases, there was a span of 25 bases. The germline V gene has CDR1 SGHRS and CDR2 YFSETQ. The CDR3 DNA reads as TGCGCCAGCAGCCGGGGCCCCGCGGGGGCCGTGGGGGACAATGAGCAGTTCTTC. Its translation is CASSRGPAGAVGDNEQFF. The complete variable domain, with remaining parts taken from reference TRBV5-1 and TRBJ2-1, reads KAGVTQTPRYLIKTRGQQVTLSCSPISGHRSVSWYQQTPGQGLQFLFEYFSETQRNKGNFPGRFSGRQFSNSRSEMNVSTLELGDSALYLCASSRGPAGAVGDNEQFFGPGTRLTVL.

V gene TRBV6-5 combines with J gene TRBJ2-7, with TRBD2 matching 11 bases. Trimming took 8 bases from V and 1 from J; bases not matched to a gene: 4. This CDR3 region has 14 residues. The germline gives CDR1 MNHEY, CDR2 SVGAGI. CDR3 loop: CASSGLAESYEQYF. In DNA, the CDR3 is TGTGCCAGCTCGGGACTAGCGGAATCCTACGAGCAGTACTTC.

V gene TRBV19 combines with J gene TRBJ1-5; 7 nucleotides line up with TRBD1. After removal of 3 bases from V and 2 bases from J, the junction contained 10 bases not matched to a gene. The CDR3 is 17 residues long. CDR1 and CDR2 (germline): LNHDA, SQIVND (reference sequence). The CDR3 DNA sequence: TGTGCCAGTAGTATCGGGACAGCCTCTCATGGCAATCAGCCCCAGCATTTT. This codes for CASSIGTASHGNQPQHF. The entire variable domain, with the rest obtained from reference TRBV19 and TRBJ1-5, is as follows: DGGITQSPKYLFRKEGQNVTLSCEQNLNHDAMYWYRQDPGQGLRLIYYSQIVNDFQKGDIAEGYSVSREKKESFPLTVTSAQKNPTAFYLCASSIGTASHGNQPQHFGDGTRLSIL.

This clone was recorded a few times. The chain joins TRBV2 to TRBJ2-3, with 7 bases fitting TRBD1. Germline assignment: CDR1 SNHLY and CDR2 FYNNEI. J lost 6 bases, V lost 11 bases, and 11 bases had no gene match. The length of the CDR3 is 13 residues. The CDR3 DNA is TGTGCCGGGCATGGGGACAGCCGGGATACGCAGTATTTT. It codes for CAGHGDSRDTQYF.

The DNA for the CDR3 is TGCGCCAGCAGCTTAGGACTAGCGGCCACAGTCTCCTACAATGAGCAGTTCTTC. Its protein product is CASSLGLAATVSYNEQFF. V is TRBV5-1 and J is TRBJ2-1; 10 nucleotides agree with TRBD2. CDR3 length: 18 amino acids. The germline gives CDR1 SGHRS, CDR2 YFSETQ. V lost 2 bases to trimming and J lost 0 bases; unmatched junction nucleotides: 8. The full variable domain, completed using reference TRBV5-1 and TRBJ2-1, is KAGVTQTPRYLIKTRGQQVTLSCSPISGHRSVSWYQQTPGQGLQFLFEYFSETQRNKGNFPGRFSGRQFSNSRSEMNVSTLELGDSALYLCASSLGLAATVSYNEQFFGPGTRLTVL.

CDR3 DNA sequence: TGTGCCATCAGTGAATCAACTAGCGGGGGGACAGATACGCAGTATTTT. Translating gives CAISESTSGGTDTQYF. V gene TRBV10-3 combines with J gene TRBJ2-3; 12 nucleotides align to TRBD2. J gave up 3 bases and V 3 bases, and 4 bases lay outside the gene matches. This CDR3 region has 16 residues. Germline assignment: CDR1 ENHRY and CDR2 SYGVKD.